Listed here are 16 T cell receptor beta chains from one sample, sequenced in a study of kidney transplant recipient with SARS-CoV-2 infection. Via MiXCR, TCRdb re-called the reads, giving one row per CDR3 protein. This table holds 200,000 to 300,000 distinct CDR3 sequences, 29% found once. The specimen was a blood sample, collected at baseline and around day 120 from a kidney transplant recipient. The receptors come from a male patient in his thirties who had COVID-19 and was a kidney transplant recipient. The graft donor may have given rise to some T cells.

This clonotype has at least ten counts. The chain uses TRBV7-6 and TRBJ2-1, with TRBD2 as a possible D gene (5 bases). The CDR3 covers 15 residues. V shed 0 bases and J shed 3 bases, with 9 bases lying between them. Looked up from germline, CDR1 is SGHVS and CDR2 is FNYEAQ. The CDR3 DNA is TGTGCCAGCAGCTTAGCGGGAGCCAACTACAATGAGCAGTTCTTC. It codes for CASSLAGANYNEQFF.

A word on this clonotype: Since a much larger clone is just one base distant, this may be a read error. This chain connects TRBV7-9 to TRBJ1-2; D remains ambiguous. Germline CDR1 is SEHNR and CDR2 is FQNEAQ (reference sequence). This CDR3 has 13 residues. The CDR3 coding sequence is TGTGCCAGCAGCTTAGGGCAGCATGATGGCTACGCCTTC. This gives the protein CASSLGQHDGYAF. Full variable domain (missing parts from reference TRBV7-9 and TRBJ1-2): DTGVSQNPRHKITKRGQNVTFRCDPISEHNRLYWYRQTLGQGPEFLTYFQNEAQLEKSRLLSDRFSAERPKGSFSTLEIQRTEQGDSAMYLCASSLGQHDGYAFGSGTRLTVV.

Worth noting for this clonotype: A read error may be the cause here, since a much bigger clone is one base away. The chain has TRBV6-8 and TRBJ2-7; D is possibly TRBD2 (6 bases). Germline V gene lookup returns CDR1 MNHGY and CDR2 SAAAGT. This CDR3 is built from 14 residues. The germline V and J ends were trimmed by 7 bases and 1 base, with 14 bases remaining between them. CDR3 in DNA: TGTGCCAGCAAGGTTGGCGGGAAATCCTACGAGCAGTACTTC. As protein: CASKVGGKSYEQYF.

V and J are TRBV20-1 and TRBJ2-1, with D uncertain. The CDR3 runs to 13 residues. Germline lookup yields CDR1 DFQATT and CDR2 SNEGSKA (reference sequence). V lost 5 bases to trimming and J lost 1 base, with 9 bases between them. CDR3 nucleotides: TGCAGTGCTCCCCATCGATCCTACAATGAGCAGTTCTTC. It specifies CSAPHRSYNEQFF.

V usage is TRBV3-1 and J usage is TRBJ2-2; no definite D call. V gave up 5 bases and J gave up 5 bases, with 24 bases separating them. Germline CDR1 is LGHDT and CDR2 is YNNKEL (reference sequence). The length of the CDR3 is 18 residues. CDR3 nucleotide sequence: TGTGCCAGCAGCAGAGAAATTCCCATTCCAGGCTTGACCGGGGAGCTGTTTTTT. Translation: CASSREIPIPGLTGELFF.

This clonotype was seen just once. With a much larger clone just one base away, this may be a read error. The chain has TRBV18 and TRBJ2-1; D gene ambiguous. The CDR3 has 15 residues. Germline assignment: CDR1 KGHSH and CDR2 LQKENI. The DNA of the CDR3 is TGTGCCGGCTCACCAGCGATCTCTTCAATCAATGAGCAGTTCTTC. It is translated as CAGSPAISSINEQFF.

This clonotype was detected many times. This chain links TRBV5-6 with TRBJ2-3; no clear D gene. The V gene lost 0 bases and the J gene lost 3 bases, with 11 bases spanning the gap. Germline loops: CDR1 SGHDT, CDR2 YYEEEE. The CDR3 sequence is 15 residues long. Here the CDR3 reads CASSLDGRRTDTQYF. The CDR3 coding sequence is TGTGCCAGCAGCTTGGACGGCCGTCGGACAGATACGCAGTATTTT.

This clonotype showed up many times. At one of its ends the junction is not consistent with the germline gene, which may arise from a read error. CDR3 nucleotides: TGTGCCAGCAGTACCACAGGGGGCACTGAAGCTTTCTTT. This codes for CASSTTGGTEAFF. This chain joins TRBV19 and TRBJ1-1, with 8 bases aligning to TRBD1. Germline CDR1 LNHDA, CDR2 SQIVND (reference sequence). The CDR3 consists of 13 residues.

This clonotype was recorded many times. The chain joins TRBV7-2 to TRBJ1-2; D ambiguous. The CDR3 spans 17 residues. In germline, CDR1 is SGHTA, CDR2 FQGNSA. Trimming pared 5 bases from V and 4 bases from J, leaving 23 bases between. CDR3 DNA sequence: TGTGCCAGCAGCCACATCGTCAGAGACGGAAAGACCTATGGCTACACCTTC. Residues: CASSHIVRDGKTYGYTF.

About this clonotype: A much larger clone differs by one base, so this may be a read error. The chain uses TRBV5-8 and TRBJ1-5; no clear D. The CDR3 has 11 residues. The germline V gene has CDR1 SGHTS and CDR2 YDEGEE. The CDR3, as DNA: TGTACCAGCAGCTTGGGCGGGCCCCAGCATTTT. Protein product: CTSSLGGPQHF. The whole variable domain, filled in from reference TRBV5-8 and TRBJ1-5, reads EAGVTQSPTHLIKTRGQQATLRCSPISGHTSVYWYQQALGLGLQFLLWYDEGEERNRGNFPPRFSGRQFPNYSSELNVNALELEDSALYLCTSSLGGPQHFGDGTRLSIL.

This clonotype came up many times. The CDR3 loop is CASRTLQQGDEQYF. CDR3 coding DNA: TGTGCCAGCAGGACCCTTCAACAGGGAGACGAGCAGTACTTC. This chain joins TRBV2 and TRBJ2-7, with D perhaps matching TRBD1 (6 bases). The CDR3 contains 14 residues. V was pared by 6 bases and J by 5 bases, with 17 bases between. The germline V gene encodes CDR1 SNHLY and CDR2 FYNNEI.

About this clonotype: Possible read error: a much larger clone is one base away. No conserved phenylalanine or tryptophan is present at the end of the CDR3, so a read error is the likely explanation. The chain has TRBV5-5 and TRBJ2-7, with TRBD1 as a possible D gene (6 bases). The V gene lost 0 bases and the J gene lost 5 bases, with 12 bases spanning the gap. The CDR3 extends over 14 amino acids. Germline V gives CDR1 SGHKS, CDR2 YYEKEE (reference sequence). The DNA for the CDR3 is TGTGCCAGCAGCTTGGCAGGAAGGGACAACGAGCAGTACCTC. Translation gives CASSLAGRDNEQYL.

Many counts were recorded for this clonotype. V is TRBV19 and J is TRBJ2-1, with TRBD1 as a possible D gene (5 bases). This CDR3 is 15 amino acids long. From germline, CDR1 is LNHDA and CDR2 SQIVND (reference sequence). V dropped 1 base and J dropped 3 bases, with 10 bases sitting between them. This CDR3 is CASSIAGSYYNEQFF. Written as DNA, the CDR3 is TGTGCCAGTAGTATAGCAGGGTCCTACTACAATGAGCAGTTCTTC.

Concerning this clonotype itself: A much bigger clone sits one base away, suggesting this may be a read error. V usage is TRBV3-1 and J usage is TRBJ2-7; possibly TRBD1 for D (5 bases). The germline V and J ends were trimmed by 1 base and 5 bases, with 15 bases remaining between them. The V gene's germline CDR1 is LGHDT and CDR2 YNNKEL (reference sequence). This CDR3 is built from 15 residues. The CDR3 DNA sequence: TGTGCCAGCAGCCAAGCAAGGGGCGCGAAGAACGAGCAGTACTTC. Its protein product is CASSQARGAKNEQYF.

The DNA for the CDR3 is TGTGCCAGCAGCCCGCGCGACACCCTTCGAAAGACCTATGGCTACACCTTC. This gives the protein CASSPRDTLRKTYGYTF. The V and J genes are TRBV3-1 and TRBJ1-2; D is undetermined. The CDR3 is made up of 17 amino acids. Germline CDR1 LGHDT, CDR2 YNNKEL (reference sequence). Trimming left V 4 bases short and J 4 bases short, with 22 bases between.

This clonotype was picked up many times. This chain joins TRBV3-1 and TRBJ1-2; no definite D call. CDR1 and CDR2 from the germline V gene are LGHDT and YNNKEL (reference sequence). The CDR3 runs 17 residues. V lost 5 bases, J lost 4 bases, and 23 bases lay in between. The CDR3 here is CASSDLATLRKTYGYTF. The DNA for the CDR3 is TGTGCCAGCAGCGATTTGGCCACCCTTCGAAAGACCTATGGCTACACCTTC.